Listed here are 17 T cell receptor beta chains from one sample, sequenced in a study of control samples from healthy donors and cancer patients. The assay was immunoSEQ multiplex PCR, and TCRdb's table has in-frame clones only and misses some. The repertoire consists of under 450,000 clones, with 90% occurring once and the leading ten covering 5% to 7%. The sequenced sample was PBMCs. All receptors derive from a man aged 40-50 years with head and neck cancer.

This chain joins TRBV5-1 and TRBJ2-2; D is perhaps TRBD1 (6 bases). The CDR3 loop spans 16 amino acids. Between the trimmed V and J ends, which lost 2 bases and 4 bases, there was a span of 15 bases. Germline lookup yields CDR1 SGHRS and CDR2 YFSETQ. CDR3 sequence reads: CASSFQRQASTGELFF. In DNA, the CDR3 is TGCGCCAGCAGCTTCCAGAGACAGGCTAGCACCGGGGAGCTGTTTTTT.

This clone was recorded once. The chain is built from TRBV5-1 and TRBJ2-7; 8 nucleotides line up with TRBD1. The CDR3 length is 13 residues. The junction had 6 bases not matched to a gene; V was cut back by 3 bases and J by 7 bases. Germline assignment: CDR1 SGHRS and CDR2 YFSETQ. The CDR3 bases are TGCGCCAGCAGCTCAGGACAGGGCGGAGAGCAGTACTTC. Translated, it gives CASSSGQGGEQYF.

The V call is TRBV4-3, the J call TRBJ1-1; D unresolved. CDR3 length equals 13 residues. Germline assignment: CDR1 LGHNA and CDR2 YSLEER. V lost 4 bases and J lost 5, with 11 bases in between. CDR3 sequence (DNA): TGCGCCAGCAGCCCATACGAAGGGACTGAAGCTTTCTTT. Its translation: CASSPYEGTEAFF.

CDR3 DNA: TGTGCCAGCAGCGTAGGAGGGCTAGAGACCCAGTACTTC. Its translation: CASSVGGLETQYF. The rearrangement uses TRBV9 and TRBJ2-5; maybe TRBD2 (5 bases). Germline V CDR1 and CDR2: SGDLS, YYNGEE. V was clipped by 0 bases and J by 4 bases, with 7 bases between them. This CDR3 is 13 amino acids long.

V and J are TRBV10-2 and TRBJ1-5, with a tentative D call TRBD1 (5 bases). This CDR3 is 14 amino acids long. The V gene's germline CDR1 is WSHSY and CDR2 SAAADI. Deletions cut 3 bases from V and 3 bases from J, with 9 bases between. The CDR3 loop reads CASSEGAPNQPQHF. DNA of the CDR3: TGCGCCAGCAGTGAAGGGGCTCCCAATCAGCCCCAGCATTTT.

Remarks on this clone: This same CDR3 is encoded by further DNA sequences in the sample. V and J are TRBV7-2 and TRBJ1-2, with D unclear. The V gene's germline CDR1 is SGHTA and CDR2 FQGNSA. The CDR3 length is 12 residues. V was pared by 1 base and J by 5 bases, with 5 bases between. The CDR3 DNA sequence: TGTGCCAGCAGCTTAGTGGGATATGGCTACACCTTC. Translation gives CASSLVGYGYTF.

The chain recombines TRBV11-3 with TRBJ2-7, with D tentatively TRBD1 (5 bases). V was cut by 5 bases and J by 4 bases, with 9 bases left in between. The CDR3 extends over 12 amino acids. Per germline, CDR1 SGHNT and CDR2 YENEEA. This chain's CDR3 is CASSRTGYEQYF. As DNA, the CDR3 is TGTGCCAGCAGCCGAACAGGTTACGAGCAGTACTTC.

J is TRBJ1-4 and V is TRBV3-1 (or the pseudogene TRBV3-2); tentative D call: TRBD1 (5 bases). Between the trimmed V and J ends, which lost 1 base and 4 bases, there was a span of 16 bases. The length of the CDR3 is 17 residues. Germline lookup yields CDR1 LGHDT and CDR2 YNNKEL (reference sequence). This CDR3 reads CASSQGARVSGNEKLFF. Written as DNA, the CDR3 is TGTGCCAGCAGCCAAGGCGCCAGGGTATCGGGTAATGAAAAACTGTTTTTT.

Notes on this clone: This CDR3 is also generated by other DNA sequences in the sample. This chain connects TRBV5-1 to TRBJ2-2; TRBD1 is a possible D gene (6 bases). From germline, CDR1 is SGHRS and CDR2 YFSETQ. V was clipped by 5 bases and J by 4 bases, with 12 bases between them. There are 14 residues in the CDR3. The DNA for the CDR3 is TGCGCCAGCAGTCTAGCAGGGGTCACCGGGGAGCTGTTTTTT. It specifies CASSLAGVTGELFF.

On this clone itself: Additional DNA sequences in this sample encode the identical CDR3. V usage is TRBV28 and J usage is TRBJ1-5; D gene ambiguous. The germline gives CDR1 MDHEN, CDR2 SYDVKM. The CDR3 is 12 amino acids. Trimming took 5 bases from V and 1 from J, leaving 3 bases between them. In DNA, the CDR3 is TGTGCCAGCAGTGTAAGCAATCAGCCCCAGCATTTT. Translated: CASSVSNQPQHF.

The V call is TRBV7-8, the J call TRBJ1-5; 7 bases agree with TRBD1. Trimming at V came to 5 bases and at J to 6 bases, leaving 10 bases not matched to a gene. The CDR3 is 15 residues long. Germline CDR1 SGHVS, CDR2 FQNEAQ. The CDR3 is CASSQGGRGSQPQHF. In DNA form, the CDR3 reads TGTGCCAGCAGCCAGGGGGGAAGAGGGAGTCAGCCCCAGCATTTT.

V gene TRBV19 combines with J gene TRBJ2-1; TRBD2 agrees at 8 bases. The junction had 11 bases not matched to a gene; V was cut back by 3 bases and J by 1 base. The CDR3 is made up of 18 amino acids. Germline V gene sequence: CDR1 LNHDA, CDR2 SQIVND (reference sequence). CDR3 DNA sequence: TGTGCCAGTAGTATCCCTCGAGGGATAGCGGGATCCTACAATGAGCAGTTCTTC. Translating it yields CASSIPRGIAGSYNEQFF.

V gene TRBV28 combines with J gene TRBJ2-7, with a possible D match to TRBD2 (5 bases). V shed 5 bases and J shed 5 bases, with 16 bases lying between them. Germline V lookup: CDR1 MDHEN, CDR2 SYDVKM. This CDR3 is built from 14 residues. CDR3 in DNA: TGTGCCAGCAGTCTGGGCAGGAGGTCTGACGAGCAGTACTTC. As protein: CASSLGRRSDEQYF.

The chain uses TRBV2 and TRBJ2-7; 8 nucleotides align to TRBD2. Germline V gene data show CDR1 as SNHLY and CDR2 as FYNNEI. J lost 2 bases, V lost 2 bases, and 5 bases had no gene match. This CDR3 is built from 15 residues. CDR3 nucleotides: TGTGCCAGCAGTGAAAATCCGGGGGGGCCCTACGAGCAGTACTTC. Translating it yields CASSENPGGPYEQYF.

This chain joins TRBV6-2 or TRBV6-3 and TRBJ1-5; D is unclear. The CDR3 sequence is 14 residues long. The V gene lost 2 bases and the J gene lost 7 bases, with 12 bases spanning the gap. Germline V gene sequence: CDR1 MNHEY, CDR2 SVGEGT. CDR3 nucleotide sequence: TGTGCCAGCAGTTACGCGTCATCGTGGCAGCCCCAGCATTTT. This translates into CASSYASSWQPQHF.

This clone showed up just once. The chain uses TRBV3-1 (or the pseudogene TRBV3-2) and TRBJ1-2; 8 bases match TRBD1. The V gene end was trimmed by 1 base and the J gene end by 8 bases; junction bases not matched to a gene: 6. The CDR3 length is 14 residues. Per germline, CDR1 LGHDT and CDR2 YNNKEL (reference sequence). In DNA form, the CDR3 reads TGTGCCAGCAGCCAAGGAGGGACAGGAGGGGGCTACACCTTC. This sequence encodes CASSQGGTGGGYTF.

The chain uses TRBV27 and TRBJ1-6; no definite D call. Trimming stripped 5 bases from V and 8 bases from J, with 16 bases between. The CDR3 has 15 amino acids. CDR1 MNHEY and CDR2 SMNVEV come from the germline V gene (reference sequence). The CDR3 sequence is CASSPQDLVDSPLHF. The DNA for the CDR3 is TGTGCCAGCAGTCCGCAGGACTTAGTTGATTCACCCCTCCACTTT.